What follows is one T cell receptor beta chain and its context. This record comes from a study of T-cell reconstitution after alpha-beta-depleted transplantation in children. Unique molecular identifiers were incorporated into the prepared TCRbeta library. TCRdb ran MiXCR on the PCR reads and lists one entry per CDR3 protein. The table lists some 390,000 distinct CDR3 sequences, 20% of them singletons. Germline CDR1 is MNHNS and CDR2 is SASEGT. This CDR3 region has 14 residues. Trimming took off 3 bases at V and 4 bases at J, with 13 bases between the two ends. V is TRBV6-1 and J is TRBJ2-7; D is possibly TRBD2 (5 bases). The starting material was PBMCs from the stem cell graft donor, obtained from the stem cell graft. The TCR comes from a human donor who donated a stem cell graft to a child with acute myeloid leukemia. In nucleotides, the CDR3 is TGTGCCAGCAGTGACGAGGGCCGTTGGTACGAGCAGTACTTC. It is translated as CASSDEGRWYEQYF.